One sample yielded the 2 T cell receptor beta chains listed below, sequenced in a study of cytomegalovirus exposure and HLA in healthy donors. With 60 Vbeta and 13 Jbeta primers, the PCR was carried out. Method: immunoSEQ multiplex PCR; TCRdb's copy keeps in-frame clones and lacks some. This table holds some 140,000 clones, approximately 78% found once. Sequencing was performed on PBMCs. The receptors shown here come from a woman in her forties or fifties in good health and CMV-seropositive.

The J gene is TRBJ2-1, the V gene TRBV7-9; TRBD2 matches 12 bases. CDR1 SEHNR and CDR2 FQNEAQ come from the germline V gene (reference sequence). Germline trimming cut 5 bases from V and 3 bases from J; bases unmatched to any gene: 8. The CDR3 totals 17 residues. CDR3 nucleotide sequence: TGTGCCAGCAGCACACTAGCGGGGGGACCCTTCTACAATGAGCAGTTCTTC. Translating it yields CASSTLAGGPFYNEQFF. Using reference TRBV7-9 and TRBJ2-1 for the parts outside the CDR3, the full variable domain is DTGVSQNPRHKITKRGQNVTFRCDPISEHNRLYWYRQTLGQGPEFLTYFQNEAQLEKSRLLSDRFSAERPKGSFSTLEIQRTEQGDSAMYLCASSTLAGGPFYNEQFFGPGTRLTVL.

The chain employs TRBV6-4 and TRBJ1-5; 7 bases align to TRBD1. This CDR3 comprises 13 residues. Germline assignment: CDR1 MRHNA and CDR2 SNTAGT. V shed 8 bases and J 6 bases; nucleotides not matched to a gene: 7. Written as DNA, the CDR3 is TGTGCCAGCGCCCCTAACAGGGGTCAGCCCCAGCATTTT. Its translation: CASAPNRGQPQHF.